This TCR beta chain was observed in a study of blood T cell repertoires in COVID-19. Study at large: Acute and convalescent COVID-19 samples came from the United States, Italy and Spain. In each case, the material was cDNA or gDNA derived from T cells, B-cell-depleted T cells, or PBMCs.

Per the original methods: Researchers report that nucleated cell counts were estimated from reference gene primer amplification. Libraries were prepared by immunoSEQ multiplex PCR; TCRdb keeps only in-frame clonotypes and omits some of them. That table supplies the V and J calls and clone size; D and trimming were determined from the DNA. The data show around 210,000 clones, roughly 85% seen once. The Seattle patients joined while their infection was active and were tracked longitudinally afterward. This CDR3 comprises 19 residues. The V segment lost 1 base and the J segment 0 bases; nucleotides outside the gene matches: 10. CDR1 is SGDLS, CDR2 YYNGEE, per germline.

This TCR was sampled from a man in his forties or fifties with COVID-19, enrolled during active disease. The chain couples TRBV9 to TRBJ2-2, with 9 bases identical to TRBD2. Input material: peripheral blood. CDR3 residues: CASSVSPTSGNPNTGELFF. Written as DNA, the CDR3 is TGTGCCAGCAGCGTATCCCCGACTAGCGGAAACCCGAACACCGGGGAGCTGTTTTTT.